Presented here are 8 T cell receptor beta chains from one specimen sequenced in a study of blood T cell repertoires in COVID-19. Sequencing was performed with immunoSEQ multiplex PCR; in TCRdb, only in-frame clones are kept and a portion is missing. The profile shows about 480,000 clones, approximately 88% of them singletons. The sample was PBMCs or T cells enriched from blood (not recorded which). The receptors originated from a woman in her forties who had recovered from COVID-19.

This clone was observed once. DNA of the CDR3: TGTGCCAGCAGTATACAGGGAAACACTGAAGCTTTCTTT. Protein product: CASSIQGNTEAFF. This sequence joins TRBV11-3 and TRBJ1-1; tentatively, D is TRBD1 (6 bases). CDR3 length: 13 residues. Trimming removed 6 bases from V and 2 bases from J, with 10 bases in between. Germline V CDR1 and CDR2: SGHNT, YENEEA. Full variable domain (remainder filled in from reference TRBV11-3 and TRBJ1-1): EAGVVQSPRYKIIEKKQPVAFWCNPISGHNTLYWYLQNLGQGPELLIRYENEEAVDDSQLPKDRFSAERLKGVDSTLKIQPAELGDSAVYLCASSIQGNTEAFFGQGTRLTVV.

V is TRBV19 and J is TRBJ2-3, with D hard to call. Germline-derived CDR1 and CDR2 are LNHDA and SQIVND (reference sequence). CDR3 length: 15 amino acids. The V and J ends lost 2 bases and 2 bases respectively, with 11 bases between them. CDR3 protein: CASSIQLELTDTQYF. The CDR3 DNA sequence: TGTGCCAGTAGTATACAACTGGAGCTCACAGATACGCAGTATTTT.

The chain combines TRBV7-8 with TRBJ1-5; 9 positions agree with TRBD1. Germline CDR1 and CDR2: SGHVS and FQNEAQ. The CDR3 length is 17 residues. V trimming: 5 bases; J trimming: 3 bases; junction bases outside the gene matches: 11. The CDR3 DNA follows: TGTGCCAGCAGCCCGCAGTCCGGGACAGGGACCAATCAGCCCCAGCATTTT. Protein: CASSPQSGTGTNQPQHF. Variable domain in full (rest from reference TRBV7-8 and TRBJ1-5): GAGVSQSPRYKVAKRGQDVALRCDPISGHVSLFWYQQALGQGPEFLTYFQNEAQLDKSGLPSDRFFAERPEGSVSTLKIQRTQQEDSAVYLCASSPQSGTGTNQPQHFGDGTRLSIL.

The chain uses TRBV23-1 and TRBJ2-1; 9 positions agree with TRBD1. TRBV23-1 is annotated as an ORF whose role is uncertain. V dropped 0 bases and J dropped 8; count of bases not matched to a gene: 14. The CDR3 has 18 amino acids. The CDR3 loop is CASSQSETGGKSSDEQFF. The CDR3 nucleotides read TGCGCCAGCAGTCAATCGGAGACAGGGGGAAAGTCTAGCGATGAGCAGTTCTTC.

This clone was counted a few times. The CDR3 nucleotides read TGCAGCGTGCGGGACCTAGCCAAAAACATTCAGTACTTC. It yields the protein CSVRDLAKNIQYF. J is TRBJ2-4 and V is TRBV29-1; D is perhaps TRBD2 (6 bases). CDR3 length equals 13 residues. Deletions cut 6 bases from V and 0 bases from J, with 9 bases between. Germline V gene data show CDR1 as SQVTM and CDR2 as ANQGSEA.

The chain combines TRBV10-1 with TRBJ2-2; 14 positions match TRBD2. The CDR3 runs 18 residues. The V segment lost 9 bases and the J segment 1 base; nucleotides outside the gene matches: 10. Germline assignment: CDR1 WNHNN and CDR2 SYGVQD (reference sequence). CDR3 nucleotide sequence: TGCGCCAGGGGACTAGCGGGAGCACTTAGTTTGAACACCGGGGAGCTGTTTTTT. The encoded protein is CARGLAGALSLNTGELFF.

This chain uses TRBV29-1 with TRBJ1-3; D is unclear. The CDR3 totals 14 residues. Germline loops: CDR1 SQVTM, CDR2 ANQGSEA. V was shortened by 6 bases and J by 0 bases, with 12 bases between the two germline ends. CDR3 coding DNA: TGCAGCGTAAAGCTCGATCCCTCTGGAAACACCATATATTTT. The encoded protein is CSVKLDPSGNTIYF. Looking up the rest from reference TRBV29-1 and TRBJ1-3 gives the full variable domain: SAVISQKPSRDICQRGTSLTIQCQVDSQVTMMFWYRQQPGQSLTLIATANQGSEATYESGFVIDKFPISRPNLTFSTLTVSNMSPEDSSIYLCSVKLDPSGNTIYFGEGSWLTVV.

The rearrangement uses TRBV10-3 and TRBJ1-2; weak D call: TRBD1 (5 bases). The V and J ends lost 2 bases and 3 bases respectively, with 13 bases between them. CDR1 is ENHRY, CDR2 SYGVKD, per germline. CDR3 length equals 15 residues. The CDR3 nucleotides are TGTGCCATCAGTGAGGCAGGGTTAACAGACTATGGCTACACCTTC. The encoded protein is CAISEAGLTDYGYTF.